Following are 25 T cell receptor beta chains from one sample sequenced in a study of blood T cell repertoires in COVID-19. The table came from immunoSEQ multiplex PCR; TCRdb's copy has only in-frame clones and leaves some out. The table lists some 160,000 clones, around 82% of them singletons. The sequenced sample was peripheral blood. The source of these receptors is a man aged 70-80 years with active or convalescent COVID-19.

This clone was detected once. The chain joins TRBV11-1 to TRBJ2-7; TRBD2 matches 7 bases. CDR3 length: 14 residues. Germline V gene data show CDR1 as SGHAT and CDR2 as FQDESV (reference sequence). Germline trimming cut 5 bases from V and 6 bases from J; bases unmatched to any gene: 10. CDR3 residues: CASSLGGSPVEQYF. The CDR3 DNA follows: TGTGCCAGCAGCCTGGGGGGGTCCCCCGTCGAGCAGTACTTC. The whole variable domain, filled in from reference TRBV11-1 and TRBJ2-7, reads EAEVAQSPRYKITEKSQAVAFWCDPISGHATLYWYRQILGQGPELLVQFQDESVVDDSQLPKDRFSAERLKGVDSTLKIQPAELGDSAMYLCASSLGGSPVEQYFGPGTRLTVT.

This chain uses TRBV6-6 with TRBJ2-7; 13 bases match TRBD2. CDR1 and CDR2 (germline): MNHNY, SVGAGI (reference sequence). The CDR3 consists of 15 residues. V shed 6 bases and J 4 bases; nucleotides not matched to a gene: 6. Written as DNA, the CDR3 is TGTGCCAGCAGACCGGGACTAGCGGGGCTGTACGAGCAGTACTTC. Residues: CASRPGLAGLYEQYF.

The genes are TRBV24-1 and TRBJ2-1; D is possibly TRBD1 (8 bases). This CDR3 comprises 17 residues. Germline V lookup: CDR1 KGHDR, CDR2 SFDVKD. V lost 1 base and J lost 4, with 16 bases in between. As DNA, the CDR3 is TGTGCCACCAGTGATTTCCTACAGGGGGGGAATTACAATGAGCAGTTCTTC. Its protein product is CATSDFLQGGNYNEQFF.

V gene TRBV27 combines with J gene TRBJ2-2, with TRBD2 matching 12 bases. V lost 8 bases, J lost 6 bases, and 7 bases stayed unmatched. CDR3 length equals 15 residues. Germline assignment: CDR1 MNHEY and CDR2 SMNVEV (reference sequence). The CDR3 sequence is CASGSSGGVSGELFF. DNA for the CDR3: TGTGCCAGCGGCTCTAGCGGGGGGGTTTCCGGGGAGCTGTTTTTT.

The rearrangement uses TRBV30 and TRBJ2-3; D is possibly TRBD2 (6 bases). Germline CDR1 and CDR2: GTSNPN and SVGIG (reference sequence). This CDR3 contains 17 residues. The V gene lost 3 bases and the J gene lost 3 bases, with 22 bases spanning the gap. The DNA of the CDR3 is TGTGCCTGGAGGGAGGGGTACGGGGGAGTAGGTACAGATACGCAGTATTTT. Amino acid sequence: CAWREGYGGVGTDTQYF.

The CDR3 bases are TGTGCCAGCAGTCCCTGGACTAGCGGAGACGGCACAGATACGCAGTATTTT. This gives the protein CASSPWTSGDGTDTQYF. The chain links TRBV27 to TRBJ2-3; TRBD2 aligns across 10 bases. Looked up from germline, CDR1 is MNHEY and CDR2 is SMNVEV (reference sequence). This CDR3 comprises 17 residues. Unmatched junction bases numbered 9, after V lost 5 bases and J lost 1 base.

J is TRBJ2-7 and V is TRBV7-2; the match to TRBD1 covers 9 bases. CDR3 length: 17 amino acids. Losses at the gene ends were 6 bases for V and 0 bases for J; bases not matched to a gene: 12. CDR1 is SGHTA, CDR2 FQGNSA, per germline. The CDR3 reads CASRLQGAIPRSYEQYF. For the CDR3, the DNA is TGTGCCAGCAGGTTACAGGGGGCCATCCCCCGCTCCTACGAGCAGTACTTC. Combining the CDR3 with reference TRBV7-2 and TRBJ2-7 gives the whole variable domain GAGVSQSPSNKVTEKGKDVELRCDPISGHTALYWYRQSLGQGLEFLIYFQGNSAPDKSGLPSDRFSAERTGGSVSTLTIQRTQQEDSAVYLCASRLQGAIPRSYEQYFGPGTRLTVT.

The V call is TRBV7-6, the J call TRBJ1-1; 7 bases match TRBD1. The CDR3 consists of 13 residues. The V gene end was trimmed by 3 bases and the J gene end by 7 bases; junction bases not matched to a gene: 5. Germline V CDR1 and CDR2: SGHVS, FNYEAQ. CDR3 region: CASSLTGRNEAFF. The CDR3 nucleotides are TGTGCCAGCAGCTTGACAGGGAGGAATGAAGCTTTCTTT.

This chain uses TRBV11-3 with TRBJ1-4; TRBD1 aligns across 8 bases. Looked up from germline, CDR1 is SGHNT and CDR2 is YENEEA. V shed 5 bases, J shed 8 bases, and the junction held 4 bases outside the gene matches. This CDR3 comprises 13 residues. CDR3 DNA sequence: TGTGCCAGCAGCCGACAGGGGAACGAAAAACTGTTTTTT. It translates to CASSRQGNEKLFF.

This clone was recorded once. The rearrangement uses TRBV18 and TRBJ1-5, with D possibly being TRBD1 (5 bases). With 0 bases removed from V and 4 bases from J, the gap between germline ends came to 13 bases. CDR1 and CDR2 from the germline V gene are KGHSH and LQKENI. The CDR3 is made up of 16 amino acids. The CDR3 sequence is CASSPPGTAGNQPQHF. CDR3 DNA sequence: TGTGCCAGCTCACCACCCGGGACGGCGGGAAATCAGCCCCAGCATTTT.

This chain uses TRBV6-6 with TRBJ2-7; 11 bases align to TRBD2. The V gene's germline CDR1 is MNHNY and CDR2 SVGAGI (reference sequence). The V gene end was trimmed by 6 bases and the J gene end by 2 bases; junction bases not matched to a gene: 6. This CDR3 has 15 amino acids. Here the CDR3 DNA reads TGTGCCAGCAGGTCTACTAGCGGGAGCCCCTACGAGCAGTACTTC. This codes for CASRSTSGSPYEQYF.

In this sample, this clone turned up a few times. The CDR3 spells CASSWGGVVQPQHF. DNA of the CDR3: TGTGCCAGCAGCTGGGGAGGGGTAGTTCAGCCCCAGCATTTT. This rearrangement joins TRBV5-8 to TRBJ1-5, with D perhaps TRBD1 (5 bases). The CDR3 length is 14 residues. Germline V gene data show CDR1 as SGHTS and CDR2 as YDEGEE. V was pared by 3 bases and J by 6 bases, with 13 bases between.

This chain connects TRBV18 to TRBJ1-1; tentatively, D is TRBD1 (6 bases). This CDR3 comprises 15 residues. The germline V gene has CDR1 KGHSH and CDR2 LQKENI. Trimming stripped 5 bases from V and 2 bases from J, with 15 bases between. This CDR3 is CASSAATGRNTEAFF. CDR3 DNA sequence: TGTGCCAGCTCAGCAGCTACAGGGAGAAACACTGAAGCTTTCTTT.

The rearrangement joins TRBV7-9 to TRBJ1-2; 7 positions match TRBD1. Trimming took 5 bases from V and 5 from J; bases not matched to a gene: 14. The germline V gene encodes CDR1 SEHNR and CDR2 FQNEAQ (reference sequence). This CDR3 is 16 amino acids long. In nucleotides, the CDR3 is TGTGCCAGCAGCCGGGGCGATGGGACAGTGATTTATGGCTACACCTTC. Its translation: CASSRGDGTVIYGYTF. Full variable domain (missing parts from reference TRBV7-9 and TRBJ1-2): DTGVSQNPRHKITKRGQNVTFRCDPISEHNRLYWYRQTLGQGPEFLTYFQNEAQLEKSRLLSDRFSAERPKGSFSTLEIQRTEQGDSAMYLCASSRGDGTVIYGYTFGSGTRLTVV.

The V and J genes are TRBV19 and TRBJ2-4; possibly TRBD2 for D (5 bases). The CDR3 totals 14 residues. Trimming took 3 bases from V and 3 from J, leaving 9 bases between them. Germline V CDR1 and CDR2: LNHDA, SQIVND (reference sequence). Written as DNA, the CDR3 is TGTGCCAGTAGTATTACCGGGGTCAAAAACATTCAGTACTTC. Amino acids: CASSITGVKNIQYF.

The rearrangement joins TRBV2 to TRBJ2-2; possible D gene TRBD1, 6 bases. V was pared by 7 bases and J by 1 base, with 10 bases between. The CDR3 has 14 residues. Germline CDR1 reads SNHLY; CDR2 reads FYNNEI. CDR3 DNA: TGTGCCAGCACAGGGGCGCTGAACACCGGGGAGCTGTTTTTT. It encodes CASTGALNTGELFF.

The rearrangement uses TRBV7-2 and TRBJ2-1, with D possibly being TRBD1 (5 bases). CDR3 length: 14 residues. The V gene's germline CDR1 is SGHTA and CDR2 FQGNSA. V was cut by 0 bases and J by 4 bases, with 7 bases left in between. The CDR3 is CASSLAGPYNEQFF. The CDR3, as DNA: TGTGCCAGCAGCTTAGCGGGGCCGTACAATGAGCAGTTCTTC.

Concerning this clone: Other DNA sequences in this specimen translate into the identical CDR3. This chain links TRBV18 with TRBJ2-2; the D gene is possibly TRBD1 (6 bases). Germline CDR1 is KGHSH and CDR2 is LQKENI. The germline V and J ends were trimmed by 2 bases and 7 bases, with 14 bases remaining between them. The CDR3 contains 15 residues. The CDR3 loop is CASSPSRGEGGELFF. CDR3 nucleotides: TGTGCCAGCTCACCATCCAGGGGCGAGGGCGGGGAGCTGTTTTTT.

The genes are TRBV19 and TRBJ1-1, with a tentative D call TRBD1 (6 bases). Germline V gene sequence: CDR1 LNHDA, CDR2 SQIVND (reference sequence). V was trimmed by 7 bases and J by 7 bases, leaving 13 bases between them. The CDR3 runs to 12 residues. The CDR3 is CASTMTGYEAFF. Written as DNA, the CDR3 is TGTGCCAGTACCATGACAGGATATGAAGCTTTCTTT.

This clone is a singleton in its sample. The chain couples TRBV28 to TRBJ1-1, with 7 bases fitting TRBD1. Trimming took 6 bases from V and 6 from J; bases not matched to a gene: 13. The germline CDR1 and CDR2 sequences are MDHEN and SYDVKM. This CDR3 is built from 15 residues. The CDR3 DNA is TGTGCCAGCAGCGTAGGGGGCATAAAGCCTGCTGAAGCTTTCTTT. This sequence encodes CASSVGGIKPAEAFF. Drawing the rest from reference TRBV28 and TRBJ1-1, the complete variable domain is DVKVTQSSRYLVKRTGEKVFLECVQDMDHENMFWYRQDPGLGLRLIYFSYDVKMKEKGDIPEGYSVSREKKERFSLILESASTNQTSMYLCASSVGGIKPAEAFFGQGTRLTVV.

This clone was observed a single time. The chain couples TRBV28 to TRBJ2-1; 14 bases line up with TRBD2. CDR1 MDHEN and CDR2 SYDVKM come from the germline V gene. This CDR3 is built from 16 residues. After removal of 6 bases from V and 9 bases from J, the junction contained 10 bases not matched to a gene. CDR3 sequence reads: CASSAGTSGSPGEQFF. The CDR3 DNA reads TGTGCCAGCAGCGCCGGGACTAGCGGGAGTCCCGGTGAGCAGTTCTTC.

V is TRBV9 and J is TRBJ1-1, with 11 bases aligning to TRBD1. The CDR3 consists of 16 residues. CDR1 is SGDLS and CDR2 is YYNGEE in the germline V gene. Trimming took 2 bases from V and 4 from J; bases not matched to a gene: 7. CDR3 bases: TGTGCCAGCAGCGTTATTAGGACAGGGGGCGGCACTGAAGCTTTCTTT. It is translated as CASSVIRTGGGTEAFF.

V usage is TRBV11-2 and J usage is TRBJ2-2; maybe TRBD1 (6 bases). The CDR3 loop spans 15 amino acids. V lost 3 bases and J 2 bases, leaving 10 bases between the germline ends. Germline loops: CDR1 SGHAT, CDR2 FQNNGV. This chain's CDR3 is CASSFGRGNTGELFF. For the CDR3, the DNA is TGTGCCAGCAGCTTTGGCAGGGGCAACACCGGGGAGCTGTTTTTT. The full variable domain, with the rest looked up from reference TRBV11-2 and TRBJ2-2, is EAGVAQSPRYKIIEKRQSVAFWCNPISGHATLYWYQQILGQGPKLLIQFQNNGVVDDSQLPKDRFSAERLKGVDSTLKIQPAKLEDSAVYLCASSFGRGNTGELFFGEGSRLTVL.

This chain connects TRBV18 to TRBJ2-5, with D possibly TRBD2 on 5 matching bases. Trimming pared 2 bases from V and 5 bases from J, leaving 12 bases between. CDR1 and CDR2 from the germline V gene are KGHSH and LQKENI. The CDR3 loop spans 14 amino acids. The CDR3 here is CASSPTAAVETQYF. The CDR3, as DNA: TGTGCCAGCTCACCAACGGCAGCGGTGGAGACCCAGTACTTC.

This clone was seen repeatedly, ten times or more. The V gene is TRBV19, the J gene TRBJ1-4; 10 bases align to TRBD1. The CDR3 has 15 residues. Germline CDR1 and CDR2: LNHDA and SQIVND (reference sequence). The V and J ends lost 8 bases and 0 bases, in that order; junction bases with no gene match: 3. CDR3 in DNA: TGTGCCAGTGGGACAGGGGTTCCAACTAATGAAAAACTGTTTTTT. The encoded protein is CASGTGVPTNEKLFF.